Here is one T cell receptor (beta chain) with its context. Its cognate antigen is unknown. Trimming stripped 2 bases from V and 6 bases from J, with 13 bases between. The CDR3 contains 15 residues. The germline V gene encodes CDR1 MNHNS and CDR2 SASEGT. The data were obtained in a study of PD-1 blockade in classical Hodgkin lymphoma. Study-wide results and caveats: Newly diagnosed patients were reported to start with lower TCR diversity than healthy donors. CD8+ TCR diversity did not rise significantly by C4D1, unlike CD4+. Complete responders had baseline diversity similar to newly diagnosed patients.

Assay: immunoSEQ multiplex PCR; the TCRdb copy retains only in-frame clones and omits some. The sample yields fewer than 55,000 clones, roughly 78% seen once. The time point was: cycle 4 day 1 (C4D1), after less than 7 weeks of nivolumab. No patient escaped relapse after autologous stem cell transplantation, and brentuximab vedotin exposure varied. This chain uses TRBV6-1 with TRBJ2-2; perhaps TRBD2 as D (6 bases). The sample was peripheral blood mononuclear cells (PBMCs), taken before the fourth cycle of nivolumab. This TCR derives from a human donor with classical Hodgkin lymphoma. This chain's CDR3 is CASSESGGDAGELFF. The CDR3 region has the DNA TGTGCCAGCAGTGAAAGCGGCGGGGACGCCGGGGAGCTGTTTTTT.